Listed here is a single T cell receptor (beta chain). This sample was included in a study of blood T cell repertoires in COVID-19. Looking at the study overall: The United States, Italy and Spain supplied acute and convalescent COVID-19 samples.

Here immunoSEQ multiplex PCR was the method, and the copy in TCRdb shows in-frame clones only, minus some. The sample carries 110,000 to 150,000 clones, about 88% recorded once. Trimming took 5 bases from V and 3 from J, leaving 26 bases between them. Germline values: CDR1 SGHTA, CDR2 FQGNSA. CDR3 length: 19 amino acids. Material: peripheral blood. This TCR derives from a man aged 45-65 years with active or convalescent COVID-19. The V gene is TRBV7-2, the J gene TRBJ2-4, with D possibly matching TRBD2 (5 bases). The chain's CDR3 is CASSALSLEWAWGKNIQYF. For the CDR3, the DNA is TGTGCCAGCAGCGCCCTTTCACTAGAGTGGGCTTGGGGCAAAAACATTCAGTACTTC.